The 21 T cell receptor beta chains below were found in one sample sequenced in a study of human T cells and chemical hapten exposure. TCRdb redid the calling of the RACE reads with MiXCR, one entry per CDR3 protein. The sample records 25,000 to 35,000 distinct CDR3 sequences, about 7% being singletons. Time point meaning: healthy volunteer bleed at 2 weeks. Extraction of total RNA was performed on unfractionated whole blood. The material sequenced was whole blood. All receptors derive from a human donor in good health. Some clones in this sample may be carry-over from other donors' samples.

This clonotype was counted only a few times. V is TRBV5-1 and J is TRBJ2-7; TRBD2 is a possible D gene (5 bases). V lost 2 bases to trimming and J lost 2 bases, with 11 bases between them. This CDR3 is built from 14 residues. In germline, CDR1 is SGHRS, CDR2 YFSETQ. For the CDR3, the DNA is TGCGCCAGCAGCTTTCGAGGGAATCCCTACGAGCAGTACTTC. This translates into CASSFRGNPYEQYF.

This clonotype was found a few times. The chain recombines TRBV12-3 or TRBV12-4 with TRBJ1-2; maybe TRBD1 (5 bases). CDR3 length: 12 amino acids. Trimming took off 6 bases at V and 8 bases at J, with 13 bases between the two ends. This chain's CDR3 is CASRLNGGGYTF. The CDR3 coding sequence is TGTGCCAGCAGACTCAATGGGGGGGGCTACACCTTC.

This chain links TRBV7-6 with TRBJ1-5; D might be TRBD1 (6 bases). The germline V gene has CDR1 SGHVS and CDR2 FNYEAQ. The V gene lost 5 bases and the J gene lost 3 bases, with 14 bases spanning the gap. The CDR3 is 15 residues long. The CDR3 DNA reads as TGTGCCAGCAGCCTGGACAGCAATAACAATCAGCCCCAGCATTTT. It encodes CASSLDSNNNQPQHF.

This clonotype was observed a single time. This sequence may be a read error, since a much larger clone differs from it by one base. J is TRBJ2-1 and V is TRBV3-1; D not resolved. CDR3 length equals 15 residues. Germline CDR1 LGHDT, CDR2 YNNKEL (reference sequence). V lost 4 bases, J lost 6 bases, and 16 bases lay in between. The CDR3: CASSLDLSRRNEQFF. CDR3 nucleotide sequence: TGTGCCAGCAGCCTCGACCTCAGCAGGCGCAATGAGCAGTTCTTC.

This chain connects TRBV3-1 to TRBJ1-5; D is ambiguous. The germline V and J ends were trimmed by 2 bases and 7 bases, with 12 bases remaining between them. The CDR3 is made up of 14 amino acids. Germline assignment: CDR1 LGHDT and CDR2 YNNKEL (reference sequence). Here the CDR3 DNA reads TGTGCCAGCAGCCAATCAGCAATCGGGCAGCCCCAGCATTTT. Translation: CASSQSAIGQPQHF. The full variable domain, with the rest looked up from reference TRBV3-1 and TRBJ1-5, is DTAVSQTPKYLVTQMGNDKSIKCEQNLGHDTMYWYKQDSKKFLKIMFSYNNKELIINETVPNRFSPKSPDKAHLNLHINSLELGDSAVYFCASSQSAIGQPQHFGDGTRLSIL.

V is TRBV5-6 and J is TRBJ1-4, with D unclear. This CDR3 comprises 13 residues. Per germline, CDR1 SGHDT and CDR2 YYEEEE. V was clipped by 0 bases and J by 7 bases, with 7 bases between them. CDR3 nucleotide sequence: TGTGCCAGCAGCTTGGGTACGCGTGAAAAACTGTTTTTT. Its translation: CASSLGTREKLFF. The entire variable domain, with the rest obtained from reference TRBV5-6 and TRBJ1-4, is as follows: DAGVTQSPTHLIKTRGQQVTLRCSPKSGHDTVSWYQQALGQGPQFIFQYYEEEERQRGNFPDRFSGHQFPNYSSELNVNALLLGDSALYLCASSLGTREKLFFGSGTQLSVL.

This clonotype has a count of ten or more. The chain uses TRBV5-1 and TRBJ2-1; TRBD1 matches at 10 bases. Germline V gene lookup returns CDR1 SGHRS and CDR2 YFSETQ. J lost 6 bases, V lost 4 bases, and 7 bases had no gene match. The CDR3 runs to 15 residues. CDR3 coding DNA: TGCGCCAGCAGCGGGGGACAGGGGTCGGTCAATGAGCAGTTCTTC. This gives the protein CASSGGQGSVNEQFF.

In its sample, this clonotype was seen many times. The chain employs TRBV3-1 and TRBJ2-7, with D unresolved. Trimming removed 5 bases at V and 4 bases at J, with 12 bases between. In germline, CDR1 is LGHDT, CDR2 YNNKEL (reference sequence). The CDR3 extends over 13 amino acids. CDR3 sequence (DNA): TGTGCCAGCAGCTCCAGCGTCCAGTACGAGCAGTACTTC. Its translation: CASSSSVQYEQYF.

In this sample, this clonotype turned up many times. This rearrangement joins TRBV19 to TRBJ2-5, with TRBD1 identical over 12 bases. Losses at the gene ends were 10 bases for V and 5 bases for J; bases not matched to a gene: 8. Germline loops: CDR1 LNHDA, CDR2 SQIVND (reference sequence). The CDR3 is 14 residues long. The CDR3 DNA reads TGTGCCACCCGGGACAGGGGGCGTGACGAGACCCAGTACTTC. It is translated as CATRDRGRDETQYF.

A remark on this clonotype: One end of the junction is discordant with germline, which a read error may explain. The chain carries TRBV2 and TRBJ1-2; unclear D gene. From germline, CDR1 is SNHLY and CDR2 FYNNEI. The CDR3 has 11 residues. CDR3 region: CASSEGRGDTF. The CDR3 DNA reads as TGTGCCAGCAGTGAAGGTCGTGGCGACACCTTC. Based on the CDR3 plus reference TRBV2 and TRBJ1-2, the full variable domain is EPEVTQTPSHQVTQMGQEVILRCVPISNHLYFYWYRQILGQKVEFLVSFYNNEISEKSEIFDDQFSVERPDGSNFTLKIRSTKLEDSAMYFCASSEGRGDTFGSGTRLTVV.

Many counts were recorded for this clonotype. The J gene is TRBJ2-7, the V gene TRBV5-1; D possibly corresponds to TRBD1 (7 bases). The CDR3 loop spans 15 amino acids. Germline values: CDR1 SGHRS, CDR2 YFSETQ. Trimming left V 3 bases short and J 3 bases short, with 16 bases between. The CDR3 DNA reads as TGCGCCAGCAGCTCCAACCCAGGGGGGCGCTACGAGCAGTACTTC. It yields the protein CASSSNPGGRYEQYF.

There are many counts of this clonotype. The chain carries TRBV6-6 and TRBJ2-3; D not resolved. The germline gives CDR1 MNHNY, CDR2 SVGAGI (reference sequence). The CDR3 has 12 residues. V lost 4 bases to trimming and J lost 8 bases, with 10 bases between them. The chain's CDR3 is CASSSELSTQYF. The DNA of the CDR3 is TGTGCCAGCAGTTCCGAGCTTTCTACGCAGTATTTT.

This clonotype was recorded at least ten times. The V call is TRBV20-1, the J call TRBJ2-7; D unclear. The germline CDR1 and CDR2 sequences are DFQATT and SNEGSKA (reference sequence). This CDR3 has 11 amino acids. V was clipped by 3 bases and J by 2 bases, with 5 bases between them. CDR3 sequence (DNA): TGCAGTGCTAGGAACACCTACGAGCAGTACTTC. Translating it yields CSARNTYEQYF.

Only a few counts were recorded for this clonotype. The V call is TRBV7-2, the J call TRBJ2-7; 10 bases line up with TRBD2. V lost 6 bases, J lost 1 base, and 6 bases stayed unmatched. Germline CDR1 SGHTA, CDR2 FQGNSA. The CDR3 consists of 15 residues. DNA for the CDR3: TGTGCCAGCAGTTTGGGACTAGCGCCGTCCTACGAGCAGTACTTC. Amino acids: CASSLGLAPSYEQYF.

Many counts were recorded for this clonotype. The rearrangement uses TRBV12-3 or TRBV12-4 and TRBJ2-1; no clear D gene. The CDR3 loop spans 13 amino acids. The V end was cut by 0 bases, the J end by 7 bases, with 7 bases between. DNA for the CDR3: TGTGCCAGCAGTTTAGCGCTGGTTAATGAGCAGTTCTTC. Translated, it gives CASSLALVNEQFF.

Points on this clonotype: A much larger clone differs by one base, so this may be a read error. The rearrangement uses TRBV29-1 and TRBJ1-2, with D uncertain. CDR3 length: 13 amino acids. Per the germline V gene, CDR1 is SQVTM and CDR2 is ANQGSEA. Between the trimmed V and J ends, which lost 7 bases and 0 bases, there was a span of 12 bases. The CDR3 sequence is CSAYRDTNYGYTF. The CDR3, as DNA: TGCAGCGCCTACAGAGACACTAACTATGGCTACACCTTC.

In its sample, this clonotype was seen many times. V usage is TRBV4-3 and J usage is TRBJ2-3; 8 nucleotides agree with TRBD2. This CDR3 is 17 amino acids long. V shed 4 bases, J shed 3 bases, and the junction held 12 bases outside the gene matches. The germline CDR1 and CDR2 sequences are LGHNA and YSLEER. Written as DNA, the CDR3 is TGCGCCAGCAGCCCCCTGACGGGGGGGGCCGGAACAGATACGCAGTATTTT. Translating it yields CASSPLTGGAGTDTQYF.

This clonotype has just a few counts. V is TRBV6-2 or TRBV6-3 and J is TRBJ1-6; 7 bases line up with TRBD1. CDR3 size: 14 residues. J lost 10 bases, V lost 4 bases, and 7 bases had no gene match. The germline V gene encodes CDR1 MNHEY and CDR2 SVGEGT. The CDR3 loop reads CASSFGQGGSPLHF. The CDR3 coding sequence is TGTGCCAGCAGTTTCGGGCAGGGGGGATCACCCCTCCACTTT.

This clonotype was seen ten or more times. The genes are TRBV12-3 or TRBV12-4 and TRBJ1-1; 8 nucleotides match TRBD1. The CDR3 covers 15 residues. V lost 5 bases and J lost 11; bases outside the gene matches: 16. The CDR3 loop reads CASSHLTGGPLNAFF. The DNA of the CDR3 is TGTGCCAGCAGTCATCTAACAGGGGGACCTTTGAATGCTTTCTTT.

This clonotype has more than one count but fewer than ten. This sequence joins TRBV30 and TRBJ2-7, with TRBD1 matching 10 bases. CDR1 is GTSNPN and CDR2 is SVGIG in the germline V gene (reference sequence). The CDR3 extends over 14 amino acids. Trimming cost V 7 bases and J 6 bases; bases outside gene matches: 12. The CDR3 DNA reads TGTGCCTTCCACTCCGGGACAGGGGTGTTCGAGCAGTACTTC. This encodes CAFHSGTGVFEQYF.

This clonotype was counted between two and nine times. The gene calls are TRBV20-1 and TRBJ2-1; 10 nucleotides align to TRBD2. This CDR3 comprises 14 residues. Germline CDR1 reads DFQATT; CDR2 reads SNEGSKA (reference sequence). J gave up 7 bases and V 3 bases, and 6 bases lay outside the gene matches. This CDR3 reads CSASGTSVGNEQFF. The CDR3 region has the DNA TGCAGTGCTAGCGGGACTAGCGTAGGGAATGAGCAGTTCTTC.